This TCR beta chain was sequenced in a study of T cells in Graves' hyperthyroidism and ophthalmopathy. Looking at the study overall: Before any treatment, at initial diagnosis, peripheral blood was collected.

Patients were excluded for uncontrolled infection, other autoimmune disease, pregnancy or lactation. Fresh peripheral blood, 9.5 to 10 ml of it, supplied the PBMCs. Regions amplified from RNA transcripts were the TCR beta CDR3 regions. The HTBI primer set drove a first-round RT-PCR of the TCR CDR3. Using its own MiXCR run on the multiplex PCR reads, TCRdb lists one record per CDR3 protein. The table shows roughly 600,000 distinct CDR3 sequences, with approximately 15% occurring only once. The table lists this clonotype with a few counts. The CDR3 loop spans 15 amino acids. Looked up from germline, CDR1 is DFQATT and CDR2 is SNEGSKA (reference sequence). V lost 2 bases to trimming and J lost 4 bases, with 18 bases between them.

The chain employs TRBV20-1 and TRBJ2-7; D might be TRBD1 (7 bases). This TCR was recovered from a woman between 45 and 65 years old with Graves' ophthalmopathy. Input material: blood. CDR3: CSARPSSRGRYEQYF. In nucleotides, the CDR3 is TGCAGTGCTAGACCCTCCTCCAGGGGGAGGTACGAGCAGTACTTC.